A single T cell receptor (beta chain) is shown here with its context. The antigen remains unidentified. This sample was included in a study of T cell responses to AZD1222 COVID-19 vaccine. Study-wide points: There were vaccine-associated CD4 TCRs across spike, dominant at 160-218 and 743-854.

Produced via immunoSEQ multiplex PCR; TCRdb's table is partial and in-frame only. The table includes approximately 120,000 clones, 80% to 90% detected once. The V and J ends lost 4 bases and 0 bases respectively, with 10 bases between them. This CDR3 spans 15 amino acids. CDR1 is MNHEY, CDR2 SVGAGI, per germline. Second doses were pooled across both intervals (about 4 or about 12 weeks). The clonotype comes from an adult who received the AZD1222 COVID-19 vaccine. The J gene is TRBJ1-3, the V gene TRBV6-5; no clear D. The specimen comprised peripheral blood, sampled 28 days after the second AZD1222 dose. For the CDR3, the DNA is TGTGCCAGCAGTTCCAGAGAAGACTCTGGAAACACCATATATTTT. Amino acids: CASSSREDSGNTIYF.